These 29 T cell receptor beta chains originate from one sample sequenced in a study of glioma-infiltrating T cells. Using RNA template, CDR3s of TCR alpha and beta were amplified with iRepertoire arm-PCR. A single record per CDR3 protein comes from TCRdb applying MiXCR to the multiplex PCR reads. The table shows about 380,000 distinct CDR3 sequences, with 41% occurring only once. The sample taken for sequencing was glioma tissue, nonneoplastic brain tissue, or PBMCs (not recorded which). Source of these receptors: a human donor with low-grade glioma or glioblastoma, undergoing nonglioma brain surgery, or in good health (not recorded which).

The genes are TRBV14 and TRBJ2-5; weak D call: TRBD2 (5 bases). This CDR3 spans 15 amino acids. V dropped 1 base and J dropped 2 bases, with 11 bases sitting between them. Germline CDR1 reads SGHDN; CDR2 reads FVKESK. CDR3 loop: CASSQVGGYQETQYF. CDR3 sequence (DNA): TGTGCCAGCAGCCAAGTTGGAGGTTATCAAGAGACCCAGTACTTC.

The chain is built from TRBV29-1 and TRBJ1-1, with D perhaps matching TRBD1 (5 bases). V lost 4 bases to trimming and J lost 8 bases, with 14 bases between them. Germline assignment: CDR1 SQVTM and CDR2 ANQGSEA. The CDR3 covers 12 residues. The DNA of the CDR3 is TGCAGCGTTGTACTACCGACAGCAGAAGCTTTCTTT. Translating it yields CSVVLPTAEAFF.

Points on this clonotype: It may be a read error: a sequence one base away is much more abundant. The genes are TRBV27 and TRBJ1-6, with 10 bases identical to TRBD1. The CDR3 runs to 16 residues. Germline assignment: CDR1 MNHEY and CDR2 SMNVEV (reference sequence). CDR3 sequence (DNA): TGTGCCAGCAATTCCCTGACAGGGGGCCATAATTCACCCCTCAACTTT. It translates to CASNSLTGGHNSPLNF.

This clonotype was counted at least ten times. The CDR3 here is CASSLSNLETQYF. The CDR3, as DNA: TGTGCCAGCAGTTTATCGAACCTGGAGACCCAGTACTTC. The rearrangement links TRBV27 to TRBJ2-5; unclear D gene. Trimming cost V 0 bases and J 5 bases, with 7 bases left between them. Per germline, CDR1 MNHEY and CDR2 SMNVEV (reference sequence). The length of the CDR3 is 13 residues.

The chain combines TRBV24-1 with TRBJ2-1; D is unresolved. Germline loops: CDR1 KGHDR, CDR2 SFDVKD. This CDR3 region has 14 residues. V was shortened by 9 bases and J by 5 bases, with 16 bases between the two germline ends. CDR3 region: CATSKGFPHNEQFF. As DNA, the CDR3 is TGTGCCACCTCCAAGGGATTCCCACACAATGAGCAGTTCTTC.

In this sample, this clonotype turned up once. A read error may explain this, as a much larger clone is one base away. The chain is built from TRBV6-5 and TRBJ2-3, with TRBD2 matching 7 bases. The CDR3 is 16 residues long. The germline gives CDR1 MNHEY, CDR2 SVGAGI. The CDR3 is CAGSLRRWEGVDTQYF. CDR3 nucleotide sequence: TGTGCCGGCAGTTTAAGGCGGTGGGAGGGAGTAGATACGCAGTATTTT.

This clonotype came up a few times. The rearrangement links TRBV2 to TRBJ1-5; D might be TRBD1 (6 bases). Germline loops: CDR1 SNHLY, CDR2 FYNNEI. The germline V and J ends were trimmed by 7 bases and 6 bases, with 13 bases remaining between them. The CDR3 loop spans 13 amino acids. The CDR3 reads CASTPSQGQPQHF. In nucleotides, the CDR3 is TGTGCCAGCACTCCTTCACAGGGTCAGCCCCAGCATTTT.

CDR3 residues: CASSLGLATSEQFF. CDR3 coding DNA: TGTGCCAGCAGCCTGGGACTAGCTACGAGTGAGCAGTTCTTC. The gene calls are TRBV7-3 and TRBJ2-1; TRBD2 aligns across 9 bases. This CDR3 is built from 14 residues. CDR1 is SGHTA and CDR2 is FQGTGA in the germline V gene. J gave up 9 bases and V 5 bases, and 8 bases lay outside the gene matches.

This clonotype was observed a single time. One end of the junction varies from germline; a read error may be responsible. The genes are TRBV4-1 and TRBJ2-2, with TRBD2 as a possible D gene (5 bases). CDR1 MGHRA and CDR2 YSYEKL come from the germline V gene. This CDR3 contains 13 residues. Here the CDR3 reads CASSLVRAGKLFF. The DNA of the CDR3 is TGCGCCAGCAGCCTAGTAAGGGCCGGGAAGCTGTTTTTT.

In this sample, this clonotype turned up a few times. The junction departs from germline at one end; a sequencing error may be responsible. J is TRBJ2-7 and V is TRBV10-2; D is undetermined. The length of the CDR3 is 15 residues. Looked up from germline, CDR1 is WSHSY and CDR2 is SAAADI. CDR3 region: CATSPSGSSSYEQYF. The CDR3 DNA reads TGTGCCACTTCCCCGTCGGGCTCAAGCTCCTACGAGCAGTACTTC.

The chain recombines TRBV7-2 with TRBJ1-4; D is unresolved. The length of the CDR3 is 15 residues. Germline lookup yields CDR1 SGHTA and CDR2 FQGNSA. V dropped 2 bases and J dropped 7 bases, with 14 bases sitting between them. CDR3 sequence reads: CASSLLRSAGEKLFF. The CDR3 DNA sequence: TGTGCCAGCAGCTTACTCCGGTCGGCAGGTGAAAAACTGTTTTTT.

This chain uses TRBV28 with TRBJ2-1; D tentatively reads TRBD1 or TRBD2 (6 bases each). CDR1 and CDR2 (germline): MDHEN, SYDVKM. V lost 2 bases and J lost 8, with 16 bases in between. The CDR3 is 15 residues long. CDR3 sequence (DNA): TGTGCCAGCAGTTTAAAGGGGGGACTTCTCTATGAGCAGTTCTTC. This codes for CASSLKGGLLYEQFF.

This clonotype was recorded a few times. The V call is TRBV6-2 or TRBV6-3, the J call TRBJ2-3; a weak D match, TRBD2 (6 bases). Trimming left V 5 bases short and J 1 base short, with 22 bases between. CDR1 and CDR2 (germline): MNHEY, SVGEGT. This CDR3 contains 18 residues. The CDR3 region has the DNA TGTGCCAGCAGTGCTTGGACGAGGAGGGCGGGACGCACAGATACGCAGTATTTT. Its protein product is CASSAWTRRAGRTDTQYF.

The chain's CDR3 is CASSLGTGTTYEQYF. The CDR3 DNA sequence: TGTGCCAGCAGTTTGGGGACCGGGACAACGTACGAGCAGTACTTC. The chain combines TRBV12-3 or TRBV12-4 with TRBJ2-7; a possible D gene is TRBD1 (6 bases). The CDR3 runs to 15 residues. Trimming took off 3 bases at V and 4 bases at J, with 16 bases between the two ends.

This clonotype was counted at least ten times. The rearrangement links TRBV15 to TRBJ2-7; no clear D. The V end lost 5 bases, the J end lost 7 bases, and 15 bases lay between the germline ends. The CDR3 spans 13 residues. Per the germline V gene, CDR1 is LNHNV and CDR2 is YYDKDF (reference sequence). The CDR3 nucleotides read TGTGCCACCAGCCAATCACGGGCTTCTGAGCAGTACTTC. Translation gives CATSQSRASEQYF.

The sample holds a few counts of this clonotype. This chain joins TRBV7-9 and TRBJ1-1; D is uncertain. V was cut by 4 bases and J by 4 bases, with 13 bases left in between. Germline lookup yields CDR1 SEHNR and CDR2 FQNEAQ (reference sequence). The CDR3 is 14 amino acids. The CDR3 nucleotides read TGTGCCAGCAGCTCGGGTCGATGGGGCACTGAAGCTTTCTTT. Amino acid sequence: CASSSGRWGTEAFF.

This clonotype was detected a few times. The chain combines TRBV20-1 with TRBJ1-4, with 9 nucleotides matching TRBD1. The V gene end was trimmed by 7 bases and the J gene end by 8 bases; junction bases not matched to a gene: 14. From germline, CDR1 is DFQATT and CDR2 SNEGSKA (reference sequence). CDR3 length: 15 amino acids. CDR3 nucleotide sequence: TGCAGTGTCGAGAAAGTGGGGACAGGGTGCGAAAAACTGTTTTTT. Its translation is CSVEKVGTGCEKLFF.

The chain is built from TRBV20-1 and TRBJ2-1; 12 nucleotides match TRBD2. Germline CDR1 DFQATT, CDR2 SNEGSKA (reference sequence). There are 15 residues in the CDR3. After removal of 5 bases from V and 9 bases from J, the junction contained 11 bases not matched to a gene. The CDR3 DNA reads TGCAGTGCTGGCGGACTAGCGGGACCGGTAGGTGAGCAGTTCTTC. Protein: CSAGGLAGPVGEQFF.

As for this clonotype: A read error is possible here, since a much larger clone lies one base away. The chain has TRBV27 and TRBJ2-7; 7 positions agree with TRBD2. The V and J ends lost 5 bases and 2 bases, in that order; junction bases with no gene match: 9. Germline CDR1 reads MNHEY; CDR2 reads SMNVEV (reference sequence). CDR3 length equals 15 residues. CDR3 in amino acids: CASSPRDYGAYEQYF. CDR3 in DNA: TGTGCCAGCAGTCCCCGGGACTACGGGGCCTACGAGCAGTACTTC.

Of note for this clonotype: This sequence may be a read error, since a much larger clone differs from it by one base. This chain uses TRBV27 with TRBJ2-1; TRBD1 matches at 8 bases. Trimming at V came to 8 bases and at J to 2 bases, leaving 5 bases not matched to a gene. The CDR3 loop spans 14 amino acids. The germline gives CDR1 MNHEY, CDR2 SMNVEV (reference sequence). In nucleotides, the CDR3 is TGTGCCAGCGGCCCACAGGGGGCCTACAATGAGCAGTTCTTC. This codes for CASGPQGAYNEQFF.

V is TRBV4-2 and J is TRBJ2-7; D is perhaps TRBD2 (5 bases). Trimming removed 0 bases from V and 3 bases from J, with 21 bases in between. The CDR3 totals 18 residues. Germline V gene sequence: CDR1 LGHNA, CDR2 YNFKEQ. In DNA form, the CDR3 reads TGTGCCAGCAGCCAAGATCTGGGGATTGGACTCGGAAGCTACGAGCAGTACTTC. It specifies CASSQDLGIGLGSYEQYF.

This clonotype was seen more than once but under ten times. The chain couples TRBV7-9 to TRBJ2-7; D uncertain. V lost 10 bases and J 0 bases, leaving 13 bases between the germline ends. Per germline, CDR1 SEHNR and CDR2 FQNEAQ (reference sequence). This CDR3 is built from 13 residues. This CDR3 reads CANSLISSYEQYF. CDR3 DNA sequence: TGTGCCAACAGTCTCATTAGCTCCTACGAGCAGTACTTC.

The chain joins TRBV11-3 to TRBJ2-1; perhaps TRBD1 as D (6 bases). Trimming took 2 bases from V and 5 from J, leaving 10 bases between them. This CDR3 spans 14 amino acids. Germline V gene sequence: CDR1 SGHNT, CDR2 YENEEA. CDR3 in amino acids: CASSLPRTDNEQFF. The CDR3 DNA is TGTGCCAGCAGCTTACCCCGGACAGACAATGAGCAGTTCTTC.

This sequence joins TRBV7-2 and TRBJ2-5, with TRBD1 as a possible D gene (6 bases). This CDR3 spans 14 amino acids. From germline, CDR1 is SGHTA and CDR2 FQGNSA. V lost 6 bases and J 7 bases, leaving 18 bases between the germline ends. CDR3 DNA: TGTGCCAGCAGGACTACAGGGTCGCGGTCGACCCAGTACTTC. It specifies CASRTTGSRSTQYF.

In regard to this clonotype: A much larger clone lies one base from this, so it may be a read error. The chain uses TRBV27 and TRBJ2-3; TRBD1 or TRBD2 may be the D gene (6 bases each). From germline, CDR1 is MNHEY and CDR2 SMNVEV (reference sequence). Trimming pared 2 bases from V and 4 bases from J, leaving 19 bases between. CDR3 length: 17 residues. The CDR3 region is CASSLEQGLPSSDTQYF. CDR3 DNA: TGTGCCAGCAGTTTAGAACAGGGACTCCCGAGCTCAGATACGCAGTATTTT.

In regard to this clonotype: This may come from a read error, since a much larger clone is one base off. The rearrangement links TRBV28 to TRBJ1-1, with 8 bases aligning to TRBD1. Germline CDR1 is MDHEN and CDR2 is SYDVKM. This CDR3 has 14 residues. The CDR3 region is CASTGGIVNTKAFF. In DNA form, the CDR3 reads TGTGCCAGCACAGGGGGCATTGTGAACACTAAAGCTTTCTTT.

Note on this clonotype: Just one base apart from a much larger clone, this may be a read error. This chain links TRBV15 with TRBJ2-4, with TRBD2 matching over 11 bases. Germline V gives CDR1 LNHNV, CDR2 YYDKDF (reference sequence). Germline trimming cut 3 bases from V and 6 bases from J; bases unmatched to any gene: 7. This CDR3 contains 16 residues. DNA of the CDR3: TGTGCCACCAGCAGCACCGGGACTAGCGGTTTAAACATTCAGTACTTC. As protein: CATSSTGTSGLNIQYF.

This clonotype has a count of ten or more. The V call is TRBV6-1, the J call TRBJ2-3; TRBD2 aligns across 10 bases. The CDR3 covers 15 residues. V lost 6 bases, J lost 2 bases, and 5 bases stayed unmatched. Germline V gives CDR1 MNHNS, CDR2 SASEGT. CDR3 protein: CASSLTSGATDTQYF. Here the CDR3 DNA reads TGTGCCAGCAGCCTAACTAGCGGGGCCACAGATACGCAGTATTTT.

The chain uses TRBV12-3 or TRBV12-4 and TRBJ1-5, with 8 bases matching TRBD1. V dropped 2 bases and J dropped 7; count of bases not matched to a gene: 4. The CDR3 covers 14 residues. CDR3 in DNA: TGTGCCAGCAGTTTACAGGGGGCAGGGCAGCCCCAGCATTTT. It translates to CASSLQGAGQPQHF.